Presented here are 30 T cell receptor beta chains from one specimen sequenced in a study of tumor-infiltrating lymphocytes in localized non-small cell lung cancer. Only in-frame clones appear in the TCRdb table, and some are missing; sequencing was by immunoSEQ multiplex PCR. Of 25,000 or so clones listed, 73% are singletons. Sequencing was carried out using lung tumor tissue. These TCRs come from a human donor with non-small cell lung cancer.

The rearrangement links TRBV2 to TRBJ1-2; 8 positions agree with TRBD1. After removal of 8 bases from V and 5 bases from J, the junction contained 1 base not matched to a gene. The germline CDR1 and CDR2 sequences are SNHLY and FYNNEI. The CDR3 is made up of 11 amino acids. The CDR3 DNA reads TGTGCCAGCGGGACAGGTTATGGCTACACCTTC. Translation gives CASGTGYGYTF.

The J gene is TRBJ2-7, the V gene TRBV6-5; 7 bases agree with TRBD1. Unmatched junction bases numbered 8, after V lost 11 bases and J lost 7 bases. In germline, CDR1 is MNHEY, CDR2 SVGAGI. The CDR3 covers 11 residues. CDR3 nucleotide sequence: TGTGCCGTACAGGGGTCGGGGGAGCAGTACTTC. This encodes CAVQGSGEQYF.

The V and J genes are TRBV27 and TRBJ2-1; no definite D call. The ends were cut back, 5 bases at V and 4 bases at J, with 18 bases in the middle. The CDR3 contains 16 residues. Germline assignment: CDR1 MNHEY and CDR2 SMNVEV (reference sequence). In nucleotides, the CDR3 is TGTGCCAGCAGTCGGGCCCAAACTGAACTTTACAATGAGCAGTTCTTC. Translated: CASSRAQTELYNEQFF.

The rearrangement joins TRBV29-1 to TRBJ2-3; D is ambiguous. Trimming shortened V by 5 bases and J by 3 bases, and 6 bases separated the two germline ends. The CDR3 is 11 residues long. CDR1 SQVTM and CDR2 ANQGSEA come from the germline V gene. CDR3 sequence: CSVIGTDTQYF. The CDR3 bases are TGCAGCGTTATAGGGACAGATACGCAGTATTTT.

The chain combines TRBV25-1 with TRBJ1-3; D uncertain. Trimming pared 4 bases from V and 0 bases from J, leaving 10 bases between. The germline CDR1 and CDR2 sequences are MGHDK and SYGVNS. This CDR3 is 15 amino acids long. DNA for the CDR3: TGTGCCAGCAGTGGGACCCGGGGCTCTGGAAACACCATATATTTT. As protein: CASSGTRGSGNTIYF.

The chain has TRBV7-2 and TRBJ1-1, with D possibly TRBD1 on 5 matching bases. Deletions cut 0 bases from V and 4 bases from J, with 9 bases between. The CDR3 runs 14 residues. CDR1 is SGHTA and CDR2 is FQGNSA in the germline V gene. CDR3 DNA: TGTGCCAGCAGCTTAGCGCAGGGTGGCACTGAAGCTTTCTTT. It encodes CASSLAQGGTEAFF.

Points on this clone: An end of the junction differs from the germline gene, which may be a read error. The chain uses TRBV4-3 and TRBJ2-3; D is unresolved. This CDR3 spans 15 amino acids. From germline, CDR1 is LGHNA and CDR2 YSLEER. The chain's CDR3 is CASSQDKGGTDTQYF. DNA for the CDR3: TGCGCCAGCAGCCAAGATAAGGGTGGCACTGATACGCAGTATTTT.

The chain joins TRBV5-6 to TRBJ1-1; TRBD1 agrees at 10 bases. Per germline, CDR1 SGHDT and CDR2 YYEEEE. The CDR3 is 15 amino acids. The junction had 6 bases not matched to a gene; V was cut back by 5 bases and J by 2 bases. This CDR3 is CASRDWDRGNTEAFF. In nucleotides, the CDR3 is TGTGCCAGCAGGGACTGGGACAGGGGAAACACTGAAGCTTTCTTT.

J is TRBJ1-1 and V is TRBV4-3; the match to TRBD1 covers 7 bases. From germline, CDR1 is LGHNA and CDR2 YSLEER. Unmatched junction bases numbered 5, after V lost 4 bases and J lost 3 bases. CDR3 size: 14 residues. CDR3 DNA sequence: TGCGCCAGCAGCCCACAGGGGTACGACACTGAAGCTTTCTTT. As protein: CASSPQGYDTEAFF.

CDR3 nucleotides: TGTGCCAGTAGTATGGGAGATCAGCCCCAGCATTTT. Translation gives CASSMGDQPQHF. The rearrangement joins TRBV19 to TRBJ1-5; D unclear. The germline V and J ends were trimmed by 3 bases and 5 bases, with 5 bases remaining between them. Germline assignment: CDR1 LNHDA and CDR2 SQIVND (reference sequence). The CDR3 totals 12 residues.

V gene TRBV4-3 combines with J gene TRBJ2-2; 11 nucleotides match TRBD2. V trimming: 1 base; J trimming: 2 bases; junction bases outside the gene matches: 9. Germline CDR1 LGHNA, CDR2 YSLEER. This CDR3 has 19 amino acids. The CDR3, as DNA: TGCGCCAGCAGCCAAGTTCTTGGGCTAGCGGGGGGAAACACCGGGGAGCTGTTTTTT. The encoded protein is CASSQVLGLAGGNTGELFF.

The genes are TRBV6-6 and TRBJ1-5; the match to TRBD1 covers 7 bases. In germline, CDR1 is MNHNY, CDR2 SVGAGI (reference sequence). Trimming took 0 bases from V and 4 from J; bases not matched to a gene: 6. The CDR3 length is 16 residues. The CDR3 sequence is CASSYSPGQSNQPQHF. CDR3 sequence (DNA): TGTGCCAGCAGTTACTCCCCGGGACAGAGTAATCAGCCCCAGCATTTT.

V and J are TRBV2 and TRBJ2-5; D unresolved. In germline, CDR1 is SNHLY, CDR2 FYNNEI. The V and J ends lost 4 bases and 2 bases respectively, with 11 bases between them. CDR3 length: 14 amino acids. This CDR3 reads CASSGDHGQETQYF. The CDR3 DNA reads TGTGCCAGCAGTGGGGATCACGGTCAAGAGACCCAGTACTTC.

This chain joins TRBV4-3 and TRBJ2-3; 9 nucleotides match TRBD2. Germline CDR1 reads LGHNA; CDR2 reads YSLEER. After removal of 4 bases from V and 4 bases from J, the junction contained 3 bases not matched to a gene. The CDR3 spans 14 residues. As DNA, the CDR3 is TGCGCCAGCAGCCGCGGACTAGCGTCAGATACGCAGTATTTT. It specifies CASSRGLASDTQYF.

The gene calls are TRBV5-4 and TRBJ2-1; the D is unclear. This CDR3 has 13 residues. Looked up from germline, CDR1 is SGHNT and CDR2 is YYREEE (reference sequence). V lost 2 bases to trimming and J lost 10 bases, with 13 bases between them. CDR3 bases: TGTGCCAGCAGCTTAGGAGAGAGGCGCGAGCAGTTCTTC. It encodes CASSLGERREQFF.

This CDR3 reads CASSWGGEQYF. CDR3 coding DNA: TGTGCCAGCAGCTGGGGTGGGGAGCAGTACTTC. The chain uses TRBV5-6 and TRBJ2-7; the D is unclear. The V and J ends lost 3 bases and 7 bases respectively, with 8 bases between them. The germline gives CDR1 SGHDT, CDR2 YYEEEE. The CDR3 length is 11 residues.

The CDR3 region is CASSNYYEQYF. The CDR3 nucleotides are TGTGCCAGTAGTAACTACTACGAGCAGTACTTC. V is TRBV19 and J is TRBJ2-7; D gene ambiguous. The V end was cut by 4 bases, the J end by 3 bases, with 4 bases between. Germline V gives CDR1 LNHDA, CDR2 SQIVND (reference sequence). CDR3 length: 11 residues.

This chain joins TRBV21-1 and TRBJ2-1; no DNA check was done on the table's D call, TRBD2. TRBV21-1 is a pseudogene segment. The CDR3 is 11 amino acids. For the CDR3, the DNA is TGTGCCAGCAATCCTAGTTATGAGCAGTTCTTC. This translates into CASNPSYEQFF.

The rearrangement uses TRBV6-1 and TRBJ2-1; 9 nucleotides agree with TRBD1. V trimming: 6 bases; J trimming: 2 bases; junction bases outside the gene matches: 5. Germline CDR1 reads MNHNS; CDR2 reads SASEGT. The CDR3 covers 15 residues. The CDR3 region has the DNA TGTGCCAGCAGCGCGGGACAGGGTCCCTACAATGAGCAGTTCTTC. Its protein product is CASSAGQGPYNEQFF.

The CDR3 coding sequence is TGCGCCAGCAGCCAAGATACAGTACCCAGCTCTGGGGCCAACGTCCTGACTTTC. This gives the protein CASSQDTVPSSGANVLTF. This sequence joins TRBV4-3 and TRBJ2-6; unclear D gene. Per the germline V gene, CDR1 is LGHNA and CDR2 is YSLEER. Deletions cut 0 bases from V and 0 bases from J, with 12 bases between. CDR3 length: 18 amino acids.

The chain carries TRBV29-1 and TRBJ2-7, with D perhaps matching TRBD2 (5 bases). CDR3 size: 11 residues. Germline V CDR1 and CDR2: SQVTM, ANQGSEA. V was pared by 4 bases and J by 5 bases, with 9 bases between. The CDR3 spells CSVGVGDEQYF. The CDR3 nucleotides are TGCAGCGTTGGTGTGGGAGACGAGCAGTACTTC.

The CDR3 reads CASSDRGTGYFTEAFF. The CDR3 DNA sequence: TGTGCCAGCAGCGACCGTGGGACAGGGTATTTTACTGAAGCTTTCTTT. This rearrangement joins TRBV6-4 to TRBJ1-1; 9 nucleotides line up with TRBD1. Trimming at V came to 6 bases and at J to 5 bases, leaving 13 bases not matched to a gene. CDR3 length: 16 amino acids. CDR1 is MRHNA, CDR2 SNTAGT, per germline.

The chain joins TRBV6-6 to TRBJ1-2, with unresolved D. CDR1 is MNHNY and CDR2 is SVGAGI in the germline V gene (reference sequence). V gave up 8 bases and J gave up 8 bases, with 15 bases separating them. The CDR3 runs 12 residues. The CDR3 sequence is CASGRREEGYTF. CDR3 nucleotides: TGTGCCAGCGGTCGGAGGGAGGAAGGCTACACCTTC.

The rearrangement uses TRBV30 and TRBJ1-6; no clear D. With 7 bases removed from V and 4 bases from J, the gap between germline ends came to 11 bases. The CDR3 runs 13 residues. Germline V gene sequence: CDR1 GTSNPN, CDR2 SVGIG (reference sequence). This CDR3 is CALQAAYNSPLHF. DNA of the CDR3: TGTGCCTTGCAGGCCGCTTATAATTCACCCCTCCACTTT.

The gene calls are TRBV6-1 and TRBJ1-1; D ambiguous. Trimming shortened V by 7 bases and J by 1 base, and 10 bases separated the two germline ends. The CDR3 sequence is 13 residues long. In germline, CDR1 is MNHNS, CDR2 SASEGT. CDR3 protein: CASIREANTEAFF. CDR3 coding DNA: TGTGCCAGCATAAGGGAGGCGAACACTGAAGCTTTCTTT.

The rearrangement links TRBV7-2 to TRBJ2-1, with 7 bases identical to TRBD2. Trimming at V came to 6 bases and at J to 3 bases, leaving 8 bases not matched to a gene. CDR3 length equals 15 residues. In germline, CDR1 is SGHTA, CDR2 FQGNSA. The CDR3: CASSSTSVYYNEQFF. CDR3 sequence (DNA): TGTGCCAGCAGTTCCACTAGCGTATACTACAATGAGCAGTTCTTC.

This chain connects TRBV7-9 to TRBJ2-5; the match to TRBD1 covers 7 bases. CDR3 length: 15 amino acids. V dropped 3 bases and J dropped 5; count of bases not matched to a gene: 9. The germline CDR1 and CDR2 sequences are SEHNR and FQNEAQ (reference sequence). CDR3 in DNA: TGTGCCAGCAGCTTTTGGACAGGCCAAGGGGAGACCCAGTACTTC. Translated: CASSFWTGQGETQYF.

The chain carries TRBV5-6 and TRBJ1-4, with D possibly TRBD1 on 6 matching bases. The ends were cut back, 1 base at V and 7 bases at J, with 14 bases in the middle. This CDR3 has 15 amino acids. Germline V gene sequence: CDR1 SGHDT, CDR2 YYEEEE. CDR3 in DNA: TGTGCCAGCAGCTTGACAGGGACCAAAGGTGAAAAACTGTTTTTT. Translating gives CASSLTGTKGEKLFF.

The chain couples TRBV5-1 to TRBJ1-2; TRBD1 matches 8 bases. This CDR3 spans 13 amino acids. Unmatched junction bases numbered 5, after V lost 2 bases and J lost 8 bases. CDR1 is SGHRS and CDR2 is YFSETQ in the germline V gene. CDR3: CASSLQGEHGYTF. The CDR3 DNA sequence: TGCGCCAGCAGCTTACAGGGGGAGCACGGCTACACCTTC.

The rearrangement joins TRBV5-4 to TRBJ2-7; maybe TRBD1 (6 bases). The CDR3 spans 15 residues. Trimming removed 0 bases from V and 2 bases from J, with 12 bases in between. The V gene's germline CDR1 is SGHNT and CDR2 YYREEE (reference sequence). CDR3 DNA sequence: TGTGCCAGCAGCTTGGCGGGGACATTTGCCTACGAGCAGTACTTC. This translates into CASSLAGTFAYEQYF. Filled out from reference TRBV5-4 and TRBJ2-7, the complete variable domain reads ETGVTQSPTHLIKTRGQQVTLRCSSQSGHNTVSWYQQALGQGPQFIFQYYREEENGRGNFPPRFSGLQFPNYSSELNVNALELDDSALYLCASSLAGTFAYEQYFGPGTRLTVT.